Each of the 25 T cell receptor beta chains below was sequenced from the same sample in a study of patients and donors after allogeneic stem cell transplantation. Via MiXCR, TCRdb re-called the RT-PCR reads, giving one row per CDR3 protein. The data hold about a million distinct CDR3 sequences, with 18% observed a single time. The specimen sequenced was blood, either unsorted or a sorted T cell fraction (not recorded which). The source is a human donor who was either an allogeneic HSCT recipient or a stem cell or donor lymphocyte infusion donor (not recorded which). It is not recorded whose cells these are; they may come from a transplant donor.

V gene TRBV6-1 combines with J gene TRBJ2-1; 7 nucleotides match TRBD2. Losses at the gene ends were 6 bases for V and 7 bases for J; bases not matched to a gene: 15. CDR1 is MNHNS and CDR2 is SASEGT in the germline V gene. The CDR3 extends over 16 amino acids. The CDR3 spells CASSPTRGEGPNEQFF. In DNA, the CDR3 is TGTGCCAGCAGCCCAACTCGGGGGGAGGGCCCGAATGAGCAGTTCTTC.

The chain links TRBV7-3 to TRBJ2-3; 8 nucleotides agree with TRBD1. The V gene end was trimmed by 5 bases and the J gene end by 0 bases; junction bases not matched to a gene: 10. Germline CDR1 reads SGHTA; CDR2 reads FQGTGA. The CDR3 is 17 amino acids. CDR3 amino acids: CASSRGTGHTSTDTQYF. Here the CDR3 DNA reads TGTGCCAGCAGCCGGGGGACAGGCCATACTAGCACAGATACGCAGTATTTT. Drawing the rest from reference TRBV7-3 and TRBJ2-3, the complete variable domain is GAGVSQTPSNKVTEKGKYVELRCDPISGHTALYWYRQSLGQGPEFLIYFQGTGAADDSGLPNDRFFAVRPEGSVSTLKIQRTERGDSAVYLCASSRGTGHTSTDTQYFGPGTRLTVL.

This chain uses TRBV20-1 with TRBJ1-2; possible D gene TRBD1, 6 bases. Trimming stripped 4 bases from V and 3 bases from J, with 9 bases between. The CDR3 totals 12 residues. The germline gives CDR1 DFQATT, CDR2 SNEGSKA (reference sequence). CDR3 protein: CSANRDDYGYTF. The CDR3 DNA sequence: TGCAGTGCTAACAGGGATGACTATGGCTACACCTTC.

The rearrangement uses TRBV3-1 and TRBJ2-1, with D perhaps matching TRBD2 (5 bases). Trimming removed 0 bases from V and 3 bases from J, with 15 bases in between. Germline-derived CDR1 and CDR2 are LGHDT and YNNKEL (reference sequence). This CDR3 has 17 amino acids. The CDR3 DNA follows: TGTGCCAGCAGCCAAGAATCCATGGACTTACTCTACAATGAGCAGTTCTTC. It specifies CASSQESMDLLYNEQFF.

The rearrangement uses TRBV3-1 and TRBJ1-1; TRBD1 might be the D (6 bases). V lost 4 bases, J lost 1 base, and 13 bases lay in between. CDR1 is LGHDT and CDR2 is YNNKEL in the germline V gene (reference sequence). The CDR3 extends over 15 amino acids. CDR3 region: CASSPNLQGNTEAFF. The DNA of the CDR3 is TGTGCCAGCAGCCCGAATCTACAGGGGAACACTGAAGCTTTCTTT.

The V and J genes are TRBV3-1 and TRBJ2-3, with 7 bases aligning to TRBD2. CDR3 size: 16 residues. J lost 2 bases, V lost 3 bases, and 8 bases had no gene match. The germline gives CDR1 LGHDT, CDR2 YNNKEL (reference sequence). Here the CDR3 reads CASSQDWGGSTDTQYF. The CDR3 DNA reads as TGTGCCAGCAGCCAGGATTGGGGGGGTTCCACAGATACGCAGTATTTT.

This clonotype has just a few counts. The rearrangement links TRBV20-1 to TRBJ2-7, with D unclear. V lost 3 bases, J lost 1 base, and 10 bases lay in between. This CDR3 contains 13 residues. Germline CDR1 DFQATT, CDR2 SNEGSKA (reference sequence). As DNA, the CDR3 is TGCAGTGCTAGTGGGCGGAATTCCTACGAGCAGTACTTC. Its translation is CSASGRNSYEQYF.

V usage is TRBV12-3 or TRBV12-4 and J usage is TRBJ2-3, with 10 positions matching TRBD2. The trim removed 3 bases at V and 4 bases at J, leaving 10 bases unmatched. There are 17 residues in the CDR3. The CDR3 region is CASSFQRLAGAPDTQYF. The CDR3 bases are TGTGCCAGCAGTTTTCAGAGGCTAGCGGGGGCCCCAGATACGCAGTATTTT.

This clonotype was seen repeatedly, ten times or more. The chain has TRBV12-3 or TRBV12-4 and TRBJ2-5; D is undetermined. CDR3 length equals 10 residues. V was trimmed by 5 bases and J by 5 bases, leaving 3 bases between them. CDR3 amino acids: CASSGETQYF. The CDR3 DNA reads TGTGCCAGCAGTGGGGAGACCCAGTACTTC.

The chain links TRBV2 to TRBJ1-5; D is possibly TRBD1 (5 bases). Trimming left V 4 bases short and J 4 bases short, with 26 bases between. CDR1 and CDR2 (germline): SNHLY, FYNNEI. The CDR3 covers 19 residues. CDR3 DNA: TGTGCCAGCAGTGCCGAGGGGTGGTCCACCCCGTTCCATAATCAGCCCCAGCATTTT. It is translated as CASSAEGWSTPFHNQPQHF.

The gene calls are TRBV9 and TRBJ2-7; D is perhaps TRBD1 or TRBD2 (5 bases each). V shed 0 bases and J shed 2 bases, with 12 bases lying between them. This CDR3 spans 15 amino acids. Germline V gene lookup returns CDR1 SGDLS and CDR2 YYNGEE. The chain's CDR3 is CASSVGSRGPYEQYF. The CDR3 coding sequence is TGTGCCAGCAGCGTAGGGAGTCGGGGCCCCTACGAGCAGTACTTC. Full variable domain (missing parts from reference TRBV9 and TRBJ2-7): DSGVTQTPKHLITATGQRVTLRCSPRSGDLSVYWYQQSLDQGLQFLIQYYNGEERAKGNILERFSAQQFPDLHSELNLSSLELGDSALYFCASSVGSRGPYEQYFGPGTRLTVT.

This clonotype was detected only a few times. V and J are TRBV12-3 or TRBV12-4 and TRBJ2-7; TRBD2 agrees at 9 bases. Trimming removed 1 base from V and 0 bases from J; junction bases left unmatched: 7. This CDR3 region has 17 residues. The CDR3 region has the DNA TGTGCCAGCAGTTTAGGGTCACTAGCGGGTAGCTCCTACGAGCAGTACTTC. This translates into CASSLGSLAGSSYEQYF.

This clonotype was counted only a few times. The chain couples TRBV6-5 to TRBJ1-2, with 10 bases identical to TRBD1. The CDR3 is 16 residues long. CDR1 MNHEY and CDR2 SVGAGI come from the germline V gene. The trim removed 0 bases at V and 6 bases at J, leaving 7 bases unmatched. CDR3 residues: CASSYSGGTGAHGYTF. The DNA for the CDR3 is TGTGCCAGCAGTTACTCCGGAGGGACAGGGGCCCATGGCTACACCTTC.

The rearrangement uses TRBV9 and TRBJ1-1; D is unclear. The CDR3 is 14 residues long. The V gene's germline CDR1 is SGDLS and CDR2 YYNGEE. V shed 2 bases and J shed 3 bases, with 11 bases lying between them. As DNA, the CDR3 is TGTGCCAGCAGCGTGCGTATTGAGGACACTGAAGCTTTCTTT. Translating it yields CASSVRIEDTEAFF.

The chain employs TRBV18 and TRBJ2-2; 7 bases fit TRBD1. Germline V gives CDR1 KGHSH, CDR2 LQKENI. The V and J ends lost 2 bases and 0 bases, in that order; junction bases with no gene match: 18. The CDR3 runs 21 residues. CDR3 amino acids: CASSPRLRTGAPTSNTGELFF. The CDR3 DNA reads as TGTGCCAGCTCACCAAGACTTAGGACAGGCGCCCCTACCTCGAACACCGGGGAGCTGTTTTTT.

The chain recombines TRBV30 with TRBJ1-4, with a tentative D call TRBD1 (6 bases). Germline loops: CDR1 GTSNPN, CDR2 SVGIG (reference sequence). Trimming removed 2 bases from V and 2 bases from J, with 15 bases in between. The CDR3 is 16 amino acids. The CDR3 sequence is CAWSHRGGRTNEKLFF. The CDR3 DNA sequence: TGTGCCTGGAGTCACAGAGGGGGGCGGACTAATGAAAAACTGTTTTTT.

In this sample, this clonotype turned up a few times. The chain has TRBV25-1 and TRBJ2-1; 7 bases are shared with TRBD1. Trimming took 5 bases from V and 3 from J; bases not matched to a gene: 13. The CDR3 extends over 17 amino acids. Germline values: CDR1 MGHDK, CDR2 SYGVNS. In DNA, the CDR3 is TGTGCCAGCAGTCGAGGGGATAGGGACAGAAACTACAATGAGCAGTTCTTC. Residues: CASSRGDRDRNYNEQFF.

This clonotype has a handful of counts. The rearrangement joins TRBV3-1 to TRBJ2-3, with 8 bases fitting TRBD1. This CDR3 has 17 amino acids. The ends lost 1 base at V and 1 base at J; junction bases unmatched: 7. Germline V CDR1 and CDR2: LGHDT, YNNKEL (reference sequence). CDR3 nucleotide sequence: TGTGCCAGCAGCCAAGGAATTCCGGGACAGGGCACAGATACGCAGTATTTT. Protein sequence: CASSQGIPGQGTDTQYF.

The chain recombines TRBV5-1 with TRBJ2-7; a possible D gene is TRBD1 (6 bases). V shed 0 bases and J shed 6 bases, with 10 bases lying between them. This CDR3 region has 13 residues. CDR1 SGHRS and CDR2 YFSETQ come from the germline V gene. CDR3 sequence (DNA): TGCGCCAGCAGCTTGGGCAGGGGATTCGAGCAGTACTTC. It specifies CASSLGRGFEQYF.

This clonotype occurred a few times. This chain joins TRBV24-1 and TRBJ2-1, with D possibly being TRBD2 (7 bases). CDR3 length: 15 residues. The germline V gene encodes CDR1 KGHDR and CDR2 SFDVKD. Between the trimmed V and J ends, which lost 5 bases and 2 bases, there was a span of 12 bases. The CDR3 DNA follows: TGTGCCACCAGTGGGGACGGGGGGCCCTACAATGAGCAGTTCTTC. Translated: CATSGDGGPYNEQFF.

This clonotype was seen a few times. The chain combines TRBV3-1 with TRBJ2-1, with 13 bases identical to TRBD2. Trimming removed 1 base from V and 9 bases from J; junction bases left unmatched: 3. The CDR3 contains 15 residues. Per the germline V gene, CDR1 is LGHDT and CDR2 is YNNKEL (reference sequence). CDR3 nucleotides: TGTGCCAGCAGCCAAGGACTAGCGGGAGGAGCTGAGCAGTTCTTC. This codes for CASSQGLAGGAEQFF.

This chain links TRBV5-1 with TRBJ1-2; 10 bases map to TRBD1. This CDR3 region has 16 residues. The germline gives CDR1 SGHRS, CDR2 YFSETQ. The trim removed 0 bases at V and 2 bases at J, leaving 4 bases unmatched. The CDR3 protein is CASSLGPDRGNYGYTF. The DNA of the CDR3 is TGCGCCAGCAGCTTGGGCCCGGACAGGGGGAACTATGGCTACACCTTC. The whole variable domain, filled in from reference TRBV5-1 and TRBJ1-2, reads KAGVTQTPRYLIKTRGQQVTLSCSPISGHRSVSWYQQTPGQGLQFLFEYFSETQRNKGNFPGRFSGRQFSNSRSEMNVSTLELGDSALYLCASSLGPDRGNYGYTFGSGTRLTVV.

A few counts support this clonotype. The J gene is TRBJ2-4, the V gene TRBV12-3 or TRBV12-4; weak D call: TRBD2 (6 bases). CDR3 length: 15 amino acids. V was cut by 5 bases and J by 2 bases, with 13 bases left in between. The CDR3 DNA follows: TGTGCCAGCAGTATCCTGGGGGGACCCAAAAACATTCAGTACTTC. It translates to CASSILGGPKNIQYF.

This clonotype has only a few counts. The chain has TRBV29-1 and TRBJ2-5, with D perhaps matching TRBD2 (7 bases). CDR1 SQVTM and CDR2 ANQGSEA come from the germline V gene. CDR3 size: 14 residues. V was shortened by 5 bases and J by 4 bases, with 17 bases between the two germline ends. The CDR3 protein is CSVSKGGGGETQYF. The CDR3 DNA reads TGCAGCGTTTCAAAGGGGGGGGGTGGAGAGACCCAGTACTTC.

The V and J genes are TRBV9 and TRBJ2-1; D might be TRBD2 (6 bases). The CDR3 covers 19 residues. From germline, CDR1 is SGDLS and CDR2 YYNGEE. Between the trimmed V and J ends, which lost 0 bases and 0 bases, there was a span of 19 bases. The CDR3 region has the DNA TGTGCCAGCAGCGTAGCGTCTTGGGGCGGGGAAAGCTCCTACAATGAGCAGTTCTTC. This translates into CASSVASWGGESSYNEQFF.